This T cell receptor (beta chain) was found in a study of Graves' ophthalmopathy and Graves' hyperthyroidism. This clonotype was recorded many times. The antigen remains unidentified. Active ophthalmopathy (CAS at least 3, NOSPECS at least 4), lasting under 3 months. PBMCs stemmed from around 9 ml of fresh peripheral blood. Transcripts of RNA were the source for amplifying TCR beta CDR3 regions. First-round RT-PCR with HTBI primers preceded a second-round multiplex PCR. TCRdb recomputed calls from the multiplex PCR reads with MiXCR, one row per CDR3 protein. Here the sample spans about 700,000 distinct CDR3 sequences, around 40% being singletons. Germline V gene lookup returns CDR1 ENHRY and CDR2 SYGVKD. The CDR3 totals 16 residues. Deletions cut 0 bases from V and 0 bases from J, with 8 bases between. Study-wide findings and caveats: A majority of expanded thyroid clonotypes exceeding 0.001 frequency were likewise present in blood.

The clonotype was recovered from an adult man with Graves' ophthalmopathy. The chain combines TRBV10-3 with TRBJ1-4; D uncertain. The material sequenced was peripheral blood. In DNA, the CDR3 is TGTGCCATCAGTGAGTCGCATGTTGCAACTAATGAAAAACTGTTTTTT. Its protein product is CAISESHVATNEKLFF.